The sequence of this TCR beta chain was determined in a study of beta chain features in type 1 diabetes. Researchers reported sorting CD4+ naive, central memory, regulatory and stem cell-like memory cells via CD45RO/CCR7/CD25/CD127/CD95/CD27. Findings and limits, study-wide: Among patients, naive, central memory and Treg TCRB repertoires appeared more similar than among healthy donors. Shorter TCRB CDR3s, moderately but significantly so, marked every one of the four CD4+ subsets in Type 1 diabetes patients. Type 1 diabetes patients had fewer VDJ junction insertions and more deletions. Although PCR might favor shorter templates, it would do so equally in patients and controls.

Germline loops: CDR1 MNHEY, CDR2 SMNVEV (reference sequence). The CDR3 has 15 amino acids. With 5 bases clipped from V and 5 bases from J, the junction kept 9 bases outside the gene matches. This clone was seen more than once but under ten times. Its antigen remains unknown. Reverse transcription of all isolated RNA meant that expressed TCRB transcripts were sequenced. The table came from immunoSEQ multiplex PCR; TCRdb's copy has only in-frame clones and leaves some out. The sample contains around 180,000 clones, around 7.8% of which appear only once. The chain recombines TRBV27 with TRBJ2-5; 9 positions agree with TRBD1. This clonotype was sampled from a woman aged 40 to 55 with type 1 diabetes. Sequenced input: central memory CD4+ T cells from blood. The CDR3 DNA reads TGTGCCAGCAGTACCCCTCGGGACAGGGTGGAGACCCAGTACTTC. Its protein product is CASSTPRDRVETQYF.